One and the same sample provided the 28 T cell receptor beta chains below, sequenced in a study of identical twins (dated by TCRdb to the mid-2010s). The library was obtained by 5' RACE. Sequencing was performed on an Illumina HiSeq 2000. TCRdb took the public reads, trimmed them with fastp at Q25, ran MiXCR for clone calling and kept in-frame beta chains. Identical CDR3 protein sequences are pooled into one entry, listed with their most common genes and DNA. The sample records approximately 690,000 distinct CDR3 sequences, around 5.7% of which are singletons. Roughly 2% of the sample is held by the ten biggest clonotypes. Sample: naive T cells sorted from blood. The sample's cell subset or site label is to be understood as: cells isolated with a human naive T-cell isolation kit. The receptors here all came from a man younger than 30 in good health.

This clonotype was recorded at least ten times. CDR3 DNA: TGTGCCAGCAGTCCAAAGCTGGCGAGCTCCTACAATGAGCAGTTCTTC. Amino acid sequence: CASSPKLASSYNEQFF. The gene calls are TRBV7-8 and TRBJ2-1, with D unresolved. This CDR3 has 16 residues. CDR1 and CDR2 from the germline V gene are SGHVS and FQNEAQ. V was trimmed by 6 bases and J by 0 bases, leaving 15 bases between them.

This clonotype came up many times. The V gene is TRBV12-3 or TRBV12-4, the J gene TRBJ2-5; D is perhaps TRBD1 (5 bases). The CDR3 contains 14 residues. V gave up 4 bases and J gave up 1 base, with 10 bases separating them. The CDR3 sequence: CASSSWGPQETQYF. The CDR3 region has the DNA TGTGCCAGCAGTTCTTGGGGCCCCCAAGAGACCCAGTACTTC.

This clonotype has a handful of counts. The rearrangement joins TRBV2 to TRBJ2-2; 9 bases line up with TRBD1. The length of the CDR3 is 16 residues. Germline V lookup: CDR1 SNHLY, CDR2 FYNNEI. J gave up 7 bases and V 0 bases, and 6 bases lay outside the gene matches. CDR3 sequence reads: CASSEAGQGLFGELFF. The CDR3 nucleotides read TGTGCCAGCAGTGAAGCGGGACAGGGCTTATTCGGGGAGCTGTTTTTT.

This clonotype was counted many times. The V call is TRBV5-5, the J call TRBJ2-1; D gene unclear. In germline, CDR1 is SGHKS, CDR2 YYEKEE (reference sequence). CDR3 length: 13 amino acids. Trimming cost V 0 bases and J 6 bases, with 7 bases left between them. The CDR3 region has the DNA TGTGCCAGCAGCTTGGTCCCGATCAATGAGCAGTTCTTC. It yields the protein CASSLVPINEQFF.

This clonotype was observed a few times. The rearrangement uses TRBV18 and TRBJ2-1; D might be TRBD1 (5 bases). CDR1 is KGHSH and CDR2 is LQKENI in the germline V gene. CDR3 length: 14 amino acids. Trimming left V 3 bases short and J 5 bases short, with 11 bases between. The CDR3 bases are TGTGCCAGCTCACCGCAGGGTCCGGACAATGAGCAGTTCTTC. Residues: CASSPQGPDNEQFF.

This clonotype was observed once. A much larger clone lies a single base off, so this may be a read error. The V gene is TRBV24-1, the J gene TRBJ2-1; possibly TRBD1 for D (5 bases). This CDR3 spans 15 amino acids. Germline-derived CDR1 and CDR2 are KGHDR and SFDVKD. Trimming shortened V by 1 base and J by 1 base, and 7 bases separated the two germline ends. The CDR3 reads CATSDLRQSYNEQFF. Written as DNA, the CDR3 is TGTGCCACCAGTGATTTAAGACAGTCCTACAATGAGCAGTTCTTC.

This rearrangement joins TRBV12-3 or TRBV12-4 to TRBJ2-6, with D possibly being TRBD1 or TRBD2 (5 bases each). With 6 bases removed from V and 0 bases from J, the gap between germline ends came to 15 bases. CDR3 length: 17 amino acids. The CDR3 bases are TGTGCCAGCAGCTTCCCGGGACCGAACTCTGGGGCCAACGTCCTGACTTTC. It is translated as CASSFPGPNSGANVLTF.

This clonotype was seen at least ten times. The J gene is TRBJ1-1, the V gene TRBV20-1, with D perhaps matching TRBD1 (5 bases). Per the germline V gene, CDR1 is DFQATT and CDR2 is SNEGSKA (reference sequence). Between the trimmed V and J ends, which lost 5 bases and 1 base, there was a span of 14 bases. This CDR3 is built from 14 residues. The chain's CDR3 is CSAGRELQNTEAFF. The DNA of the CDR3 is TGCAGTGCTGGCAGGGAGTTGCAGAACACTGAAGCTTTCTTT.

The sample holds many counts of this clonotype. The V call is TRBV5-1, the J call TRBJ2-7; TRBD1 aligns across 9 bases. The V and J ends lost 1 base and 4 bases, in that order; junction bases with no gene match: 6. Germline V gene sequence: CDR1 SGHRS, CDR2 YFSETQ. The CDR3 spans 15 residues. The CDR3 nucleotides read TGCGCCAGCAGCTTGAGGTGGACAGGGGTGTACGAGCAGTACGTC. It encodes CASSLRWTGVYEQYV.

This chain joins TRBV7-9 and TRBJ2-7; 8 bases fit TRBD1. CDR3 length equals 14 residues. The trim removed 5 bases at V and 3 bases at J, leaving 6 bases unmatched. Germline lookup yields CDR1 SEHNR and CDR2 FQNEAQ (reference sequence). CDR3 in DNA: TGTGCCAGCAGCCAAGGAACAGGGGGCTACGAGCAGTACGTC. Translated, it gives CASSQGTGGYEQYV.

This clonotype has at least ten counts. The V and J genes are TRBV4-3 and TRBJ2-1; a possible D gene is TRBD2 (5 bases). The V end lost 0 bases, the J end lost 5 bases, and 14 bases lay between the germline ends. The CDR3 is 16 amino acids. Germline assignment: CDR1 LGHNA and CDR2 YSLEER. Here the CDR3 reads CASSQEALRGDNEQFF. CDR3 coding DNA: TGCGCCAGCAGCCAAGAGGCGCTACGGGGAGACAATGAGCAGTTCTTC.

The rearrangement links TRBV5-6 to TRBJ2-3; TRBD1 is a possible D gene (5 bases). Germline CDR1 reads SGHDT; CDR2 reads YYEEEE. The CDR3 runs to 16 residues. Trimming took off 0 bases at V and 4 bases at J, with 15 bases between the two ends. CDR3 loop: CASSLVRVEGADTQYF. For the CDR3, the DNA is TGTGCCAGCAGCTTGGTTCGGGTAGAAGGGGCAGATACGCAGTATTTT.

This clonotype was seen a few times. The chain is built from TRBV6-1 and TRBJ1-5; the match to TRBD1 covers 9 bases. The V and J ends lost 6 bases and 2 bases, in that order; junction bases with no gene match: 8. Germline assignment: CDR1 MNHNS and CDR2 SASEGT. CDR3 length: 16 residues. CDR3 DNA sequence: TGTGCCAGCAGAAAGAGGGACAGGGTAGGCAATCAGCCCCAGCATTTT. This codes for CASRKRDRVGNQPQHF.

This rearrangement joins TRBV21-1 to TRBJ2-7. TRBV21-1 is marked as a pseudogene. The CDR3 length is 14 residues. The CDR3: CASSKERVNYEQYV. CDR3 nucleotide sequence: TGTGCCAGCAGCAAAGAAAGGGTAAACTACGAGCAGTACGTC.

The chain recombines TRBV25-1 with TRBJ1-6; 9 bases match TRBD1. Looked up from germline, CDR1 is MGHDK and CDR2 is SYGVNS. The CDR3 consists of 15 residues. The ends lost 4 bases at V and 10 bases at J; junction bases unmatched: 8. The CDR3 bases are TGTGCCAGCAGTGTCCGGGACAGGGTGAACTCACCCCTCCACTTT. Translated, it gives CASSVRDRVNSPLHF.

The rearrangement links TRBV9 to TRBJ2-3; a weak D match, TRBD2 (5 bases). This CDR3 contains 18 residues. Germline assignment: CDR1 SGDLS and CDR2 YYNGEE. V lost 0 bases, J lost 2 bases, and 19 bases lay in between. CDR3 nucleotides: TGTGCCAGCAGCGTAGCCTCCCGGGAAGTGGGAGTCACAGATACGCAGTATTTT. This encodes CASSVASREVGVTDTQYF.

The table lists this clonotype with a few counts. CDR3 sequence: CASSLPLQGSTEAFF. In DNA, the CDR3 is TGTGCCAGCAGCTTACCCCTACAAGGGAGCACTGAAGCTTTCTTT. The chain joins TRBV7-8 to TRBJ1-1; no firm D call. Germline CDR1 SGHVS, CDR2 FQNEAQ. Trimming pared 2 bases from V and 4 bases from J, leaving 14 bases between. The CDR3 sequence is 15 residues long.

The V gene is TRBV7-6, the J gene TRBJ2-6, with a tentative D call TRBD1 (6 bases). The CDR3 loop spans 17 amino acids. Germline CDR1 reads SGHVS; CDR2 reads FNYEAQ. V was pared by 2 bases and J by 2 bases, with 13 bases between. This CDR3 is CASSLRSTGTGANVLTF. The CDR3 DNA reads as TGTGCCAGCAGCTTACGGTCTACAGGGACTGGGGCCAACGTCCTGACTTTC.

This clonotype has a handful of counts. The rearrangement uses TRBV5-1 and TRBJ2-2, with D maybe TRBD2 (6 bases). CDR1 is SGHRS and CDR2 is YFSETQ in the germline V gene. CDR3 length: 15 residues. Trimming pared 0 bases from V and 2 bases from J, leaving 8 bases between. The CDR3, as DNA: TGCGCCAGCAGCTTGGTAGCGGTTAACACCGGGGAGCTGTTTTTT. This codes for CASSLVAVNTGELFF.

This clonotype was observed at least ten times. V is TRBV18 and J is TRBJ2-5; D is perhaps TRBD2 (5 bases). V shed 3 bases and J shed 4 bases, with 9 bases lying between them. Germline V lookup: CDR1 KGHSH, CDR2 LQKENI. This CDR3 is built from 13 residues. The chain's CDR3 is CASSPGSGETQYF. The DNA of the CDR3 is TGTGCCAGCTCACCTGGGAGCGGAGAGACCCAGTACTTC. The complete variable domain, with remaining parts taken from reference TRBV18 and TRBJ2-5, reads NAGVMQNPRHLVRRRGQEARLRCSPMKGHSHVYWYRQLPEEGLKFMVYLQKENIIDESGMPKERFSAEFPKEGPSILRIQQVVRGDSAAYFCASSPGSGETQYFGPGTRLLVL.

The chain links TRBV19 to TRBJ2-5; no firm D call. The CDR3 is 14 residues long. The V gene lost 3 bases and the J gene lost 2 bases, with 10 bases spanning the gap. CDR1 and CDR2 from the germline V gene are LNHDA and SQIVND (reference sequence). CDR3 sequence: CASSIGDQQETQYF. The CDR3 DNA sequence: TGTGCCAGTAGTATTGGGGATCAGCAAGAGACCCAGTACTTC.

Here the CDR3 reads CSARHRGEQYV. DNA of the CDR3: TGCAGTGCTAGACACCGAGGCGAGCAGTACGTC. The chain links TRBV20-1 to TRBJ2-7, with D unresolved. There are 11 residues in the CDR3. Germline CDR1 DFQATT, CDR2 SNEGSKA (reference sequence). Trimming removed 2 bases at V and 6 bases at J, with 8 bases between.

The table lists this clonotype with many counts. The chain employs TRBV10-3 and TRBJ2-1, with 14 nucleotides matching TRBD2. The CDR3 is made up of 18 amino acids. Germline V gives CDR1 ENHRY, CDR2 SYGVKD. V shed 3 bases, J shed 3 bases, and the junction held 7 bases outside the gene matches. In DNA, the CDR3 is TGTGCCATCAGTGATGGGGGACTAGCGGGAGTCGGCTACAATGAGCAGTTCTTC. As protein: CAISDGGLAGVGYNEQFF.

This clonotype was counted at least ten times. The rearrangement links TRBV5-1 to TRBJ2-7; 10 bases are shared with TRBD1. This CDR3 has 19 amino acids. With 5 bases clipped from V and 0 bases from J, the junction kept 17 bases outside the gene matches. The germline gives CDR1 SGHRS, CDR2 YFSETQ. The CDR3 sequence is CASRSRTGGYRDGSYEQYV. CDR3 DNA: TGCGCCAGCAGGTCCCGGACAGGGGGATACCGGGACGGCTCCTACGAGCAGTACGTC.

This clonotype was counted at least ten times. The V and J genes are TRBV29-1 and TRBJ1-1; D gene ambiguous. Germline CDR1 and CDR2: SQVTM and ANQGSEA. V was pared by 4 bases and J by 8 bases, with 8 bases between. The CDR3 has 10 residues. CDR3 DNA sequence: TGCAGCGTTGGAACGGACGAAGCTTTCTTT. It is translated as CSVGTDEAFF.

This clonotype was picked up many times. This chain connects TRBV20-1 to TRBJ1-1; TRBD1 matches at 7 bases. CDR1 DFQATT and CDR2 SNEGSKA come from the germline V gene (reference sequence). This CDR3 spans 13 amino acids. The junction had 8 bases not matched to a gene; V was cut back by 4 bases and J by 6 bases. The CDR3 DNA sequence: TGCAGTGCTACAGGGGGGAGTAACCCTGAAGCTTTCTTT. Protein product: CSATGGSNPEAFF.

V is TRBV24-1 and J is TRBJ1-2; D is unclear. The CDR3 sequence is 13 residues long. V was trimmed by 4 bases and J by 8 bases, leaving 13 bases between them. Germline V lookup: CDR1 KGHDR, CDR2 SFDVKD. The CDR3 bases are TGTGCCACCAGTGACTCTGGGCACCCGGGCTACACCTTC. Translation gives CATSDSGHPGYTF.

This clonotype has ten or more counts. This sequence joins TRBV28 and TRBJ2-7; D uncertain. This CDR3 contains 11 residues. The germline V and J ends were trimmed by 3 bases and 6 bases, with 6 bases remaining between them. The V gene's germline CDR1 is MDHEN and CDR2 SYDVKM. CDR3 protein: CASSFGLEQYV. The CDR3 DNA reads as TGTGCCAGCAGTTTCGGGCTCGAGCAGTACGTC.